The clone carrying this TCR beta chain appeared many times. What it binds is not known. TCRdb reprocessed the RACE reads with MiXCR, giving one entry per CDR3 protein. The sample has about 84,000 distinct CDR3 sequences, 10% to 14% seen once. This record comes from a study of human T cells and chemical hapten exposure. Background on the study: Alopecia universalis, totalis or areata was present in patients who were mostly female. Study-wide results and caveats: Expanded TCR sets contained significantly more large CDR3 similarity clusters than controls. The number of TCRs above 1 in 1000 frequency did not change after DPC sensitization.

Time point indicated: patch test 3, about 24 weeks after DPC sensitization. Treatment here: therapeutic diphenylcyclopropenone sensitization with weekly scalp DPC. Prior to application of each patch test, blood was drawn. J was trimmed by 3 bases and V by 1 base; bases with no gene match: 5. This CDR3 contains 14 residues. Germline CDR1 reads GTSNPN; CDR2 reads SVGIG (reference sequence). V is TRBV30 and J is TRBJ1-2, with 7 bases identical to TRBD1. The sequences come from whole blood, collected in connection with sensitization to the hapten diphenylcyclopropenone (DPC). The source of this sequence is a woman aged 45-65 years with alopecia areata. Some clones in this sample may be carry-over from other donors' samples. CDR3 DNA: TGTGCCTGGAGTGCCTCGGGACAGCACTATGGCTACACCTTC. Amino acid sequence: CAWSASGQHYGYTF.